This is a list of T cell receptor beta chains from one sample in a study of CD8 T cells in ankylosing spondylitis. MiXCR, applied by TCRdb to the 5' RACE reads, yields one record per CDR3 protein. Of approximately 45,000 distinct CDR3 sequences in the sample, about 10% were seen once. The material sequenced was blood, either unsorted or a sorted T cell fraction (not recorded which). The source of these receptors is a male donor with ankylosing spondylitis or in good health (not recorded which). The CDR3 runs from the conserved cysteine through the conserved F or W. Fields, in order: V gene, clone size, D gene, J gene, CDR3 DNA, CDR3 protein. D genes are given only for firm matches. Rows may omit the clone size; those that give it use once, few, many or a size class.

>TRBV12-3/TRBV12-4|few|.|TRBJ1-4
TGTGCCAGCAGTTTGGCGGGAGTGGGGCGTGAAAAACTGTTTTTT
CASSLAGVGREKLFF
>TRBV5-1|many|.|TRBJ2-1
TGCGCCAGCAGCGTCAATACAGGAATGGTAGTAAATGAGCAGTTCTTC
CASSVNTGMVVNEQFF
>TRBV5-1|few|.|TRBJ2-7
TGCGCCAGCAGCTTTTCCCTAGACTACGAGCAGTACTTC
CASSFSLDYEQYF
>TRBV7-6|once|.|TRBJ2-1
TGTGCCAGCTCTCTGCCGTCCGCAGGCAATGAGCAGTTCTTC
CASSLPSAGNEQFF
>TRBV5-1|many|.|TRBJ2-4
TGCGCCAGCAGCCCACAAGTGACCTCGGGCAAAAACATTCAGTACTTC
CASSPQVTSGKNIQYF
>TRBV5-1|many|.|TRBJ2-7
TGCGCCAGCAGCTTGGGTTTCCAGGTCTACGAGCAGTACTTC
CASSLGFQVYEQYF
>TRBV5-1|many|.|TRBJ1-1
TGCGCCAGCAGCTTGGCAGGGTATCGGAACACTGAAGCTTTCTTT
CASSLAGYRNTEAFF
>TRBV29-1|many|.|TRBJ2-1
TGCAGCGTTTGGAAGGGGGGCACTGAGCAGTTCTTC
CSVWKGGTEQFF
>TRBV20-1|many|TRBD2|TRBJ2-3
TGCAGTGCTAGACCCCGGACTAGCTTGGCAGATACGCAGTATTTT
CSARPRTSLADTQYF
>TRBV5-1|many|.|TRBJ2-2
TGCGCCAGCAGCTTGCGTGGGGCCACATCGGCCGGGGAGCTGTTTTTT
CASSLRGATSAGELFF
>TRBV5-1|.|TRBD1|TRBJ2-3
TGCGCCAGCAGCCCCGCACTTACAGGGGGCGCAGATACGCAGTATTTT
CASSPALTGGADTQYF
>TRBV19|many|.|TRBJ1-5
TGTGCCAGTAGTATAGGGGGACACCCCAATCAGCCCCAGCATTTT
CASSIGGHPNQPQHF
>TRBV5-1|.|.|TRBJ2-3
TGCGCCAGCAGCTTGGGGGGGGCGCATTCAGCAGATACGCAGTATTTT
CASSLGGAHSADTQYF
>TRBV5-5|few|TRBD2|TRBJ2-1
TGTGCCAGCAGCTTGGGTTCGGGGGGGCCCTACAATGAGCAGTTCTTC
CASSLGSGGPYNEQFF
>TRBV5-1|.|.|TRBJ2-3
TGCGCCAGCGGTTCAGGGAGCACAGATACGCAGTATTTT
CASGSGSTDTQYF
>TRBV3-1|many|.|TRBJ2-1
TGTGCCAGCAGCCGGGGAATCGATGAGCAGTTCTTC
CASSRGIDEQFF
>TRBV5-1|many|.|TRBJ1-6
TGCGCCAGCAGCTTAGGCAGTGGCTCCTATAATTCACCCCTCCACTTT
CASSLGSGSYNSPLHF
>TRBV21-1|few|.|TRBJ1-5
TGTGCCAGCACCAAATTAAAGAGCAGTGATGATCAGCCCCAGCATTTT
CASTKLKSSDDQPQHF
>TRBV6-1|once|TRBD1|TRBJ1-1
TGTGCCAGCAGCTTTTCTACTCCGGGACCAGGGGGCCCTGAAGCTTTCTTT
CASSFSTPGPGGPEAFF
>TRBV5-1|many|TRBD1|TRBJ2-1
TGCGCCAGCAGCTTGGCCAGGGGGAGTAATGAGCAGTTCTTC
CASSLARGSNEQFF
>TRBV29-1|few|.|TRBJ2-3
TGCAGCGCCCCAGGGGGGGTATACGATACGCAGTATTTT
CSAPGGVYDTQYF
>TRBV12-3/TRBV12-4|many|.|TRBJ2-5
TGTGCCAGCAGTCCAGACAGAACCAGCGACTTAGAGACCCAGTACTTC
CASSPDRTSDLETQYF
>TRBV12-3/TRBV12-4|.|.|TRBJ2-7
TGTGCCAGCAGGCTGGAGGGCTGGGGAAGCGAGCAGTACTTC
CASRLEGWGSEQYF
>TRBV3-1|.|TRBD2|TRBJ2-7
TGTGCCAGCAGCCCGGTTGGACTAGCGGGGACCTACCAGTACTTC
CASSPVGLAGTYQYF
>TRBV20-1|many|TRBD1|TRBJ2-7
TGCAGTGCTACGGGCAGGGGGCAAGAGTACGAGCAGTACTTC
CSATGRGQEYEQYF
>TRBV6-2/TRBV6-3|many|.|TRBJ2-5
TGTGCCAGCAGTTACCACCAAGAGACCCAGTACTTC
CASSYHQETQYF
>TRBV5-1|many|.|TRBJ2-2
TGCGCCAGCAGCTTGATTGGGGGCGCCTACACCGGGGAGCTGTTTTTT
CASSLIGGAYTGELFF
>TRBV12-3/TRBV12-4|medium-sized|.|TRBJ2-1
TGTGCCAGCGGGGCGTATGGCTACAATGAGCAGTTCTTC
CASGAYGYNEQFF
>TRBV29-1|many|.|TRBJ2-2
TGCAGCGTTGAAACAGGATCGAACACCGGGGAGCTGTTTTTT
CSVETGSNTGELFF
>TRBV20-1|many|.|TRBJ1-1
TGCAGTGCTACCTTGCGCCGGAACACTGAAGCTTTCTTT
CSATLRRNTEAFF
>TRBV7-2|.|TRBD2|TRBJ2-3
TGTGCCAGCAGCCAGAGCGGGGGGGCTGTAGATACGCAGTATTTT
CASSQSGGAVDTQYF
>TRBV30|many|.|TRBJ2-7
TGTGCCTGGAATGAGGGGGTCGCCTACGAGCAGTACTTC
CAWNEGVAYEQYF
>TRBV7-8|many|TRBD1|TRBJ1-5
TGTGCCAGCAGCTACCGACGGACAGGGGACAATCAGCCCCAGCATTTT
CASSYRRTGDNQPQHF
>TRBV24-1|many|.|TRBJ2-4
TGTGCCACCAGTGATTGGGGTAACATTCAGTACTTC
CATSDWGNIQYF
>TRBV7-9|.|.|TRBJ2-7
TGTGCCAGCAGCTTTGTACAGAGCTACGAGCAGTACTTC
CASSFVQSYEQYF
>TRBV5-1|many|TRBD1|TRBJ2-1
TGCGCCAGCAGCCCGGAAGGGACAGGGGGCAGGAATGAGCAGTTCTTC
CASSPEGTGGRNEQFF
>TRBV20-1|many|.|TRBJ2-3
TGCAGTGCTAGAGGTTTGGGGGCTCACACAGATACGCAGTATTTT
CSARGLGAHTDTQYF
>TRBV10-3|many|TRBD1|TRBJ2-6
TGTGCCACCTCCGGGACAGGGGGACAAGCTGGGGCCAACGTCCTGACTTTC
CATSGTGGQAGANVLTF
>TRBV6-5|many|.|TRBJ2-7
TGTGCCAGCAGTTACTCGAAGGGAGACTACGAGCAGTACTTC
CASSYSKGDYEQYF
>TRBV12-3/TRBV12-4|many|.|TRBJ2-2
TGTGCCAGCAGTTTCCGTACAGTAAACACCGGGGAGCTGTTTTTT
CASSFRTVNTGELFF
>TRBV5-1|many|TRBD1|TRBJ2-3
TGCGCCAGCAGCCTCTTGCGATGGACAGGGAACGCAGATACGCAGTATTTT
CASSLLRWTGNADTQYF
>TRBV5-1|few|.|TRBJ2-5
TGCGCCAGCAGGAGGGCAGCGGACCAAGAGACCCAGTACTTC
CASRRAADQETQYF
>TRBV5-1|few|.|TRBJ2-2
TGCGCCAGCAGCTTGGATGACGGAGCATTGACCGGGGAGCTGTTTTTT
CASSLDDGALTGELFF